The 28 T cell receptor beta chains below come from one sample, sequenced in a study of control samples from healthy donors and cancer patients. Sequenced by immunoSEQ multiplex PCR; TCRdb stores in-frame clones only, minus some. The sample lists 120,000 or so clones, roughly 87% occurring once. The sample consisted of blood. These receptors originate from a man aged 40-49 years in good health.

The chain is built from TRBV7-9 and TRBJ1-2; 8 nucleotides match TRBD1. Germline V gives CDR1 SEHNR, CDR2 FQNEAQ (reference sequence). J gave up 2 bases and V 5 bases, and 4 bases lay outside the gene matches. The CDR3 runs 14 residues. The DNA for the CDR3 is TGTGCCAGCAGCCGGACAGGGCGGAACTATGGCTACACCTTC. Protein: CASSRTGRNYGYTF.

The gene calls are TRBV5-4 and TRBJ2-5, with TRBD2 as a possible D gene (6 bases). This CDR3 region has 15 residues. Trimming took off 0 bases at V and 5 bases at J, with 14 bases between the two ends. Germline V CDR1 and CDR2: SGHNT, YYREEE (reference sequence). The DNA for the CDR3 is TGTGCCAGCAGCTTGGCCGAGGAGACTAGGGAGACCCAGTACTTC. It encodes CASSLAEETRETQYF.

The chain's CDR3 is CASGQAYNSPLHF. CDR3 nucleotides: TGTGCCAGCGGGCAGGCCTATAATTCACCCCTCCACTTT. The V call is TRBV3-1 (or the pseudogene TRBV3-2), the J call TRBJ1-6; D gene uncertain. CDR1 is LGHDT, CDR2 YNNKEL, per germline (reference sequence). The germline V and J ends were trimmed by 8 bases and 2 bases, with 7 bases remaining between them. The CDR3 is made up of 13 amino acids.

This chain joins TRBV11-3 and TRBJ1-2; tentative D call: TRBD1 (5 bases). Germline V lookup: CDR1 SGHNT, CDR2 YENEEA. The CDR3 covers 15 residues. Trimming left V 7 bases short and J 1 base short, with 16 bases between. CDR3 residues: CASTMGGPDNYGYTF. CDR3 in DNA: TGTGCCAGCACCATGGGGGGTCCTGATAACTATGGCTACACCTTC.

The chain couples TRBV3-1 (or the pseudogene TRBV3-2) to TRBJ1-1; D is ambiguous. This CDR3 region has 13 residues. V lost 2 bases, J lost 11 bases, and 15 bases lay in between. Germline loops: CDR1 LGHDT, CDR2 YNNKEL (reference sequence). The CDR3 reads CASSQFSGGWAFF. CDR3 in DNA: TGTGCCAGCAGCCAATTCTCCGGAGGGTGGGCTTTCTTT.

The chain recombines TRBV24-1 with TRBJ2-1; TRBD2 matches at 12 bases. Trimming cost V 7 bases and J 2 bases; bases outside gene matches: 2. This CDR3 comprises 15 residues. Germline CDR1 is KGHDR and CDR2 is SFDVKD. The chain's CDR3 is CATRASGGAYNEQFF. In nucleotides, the CDR3 is TGTGCCACCAGGGCTAGCGGGGGGGCCTACAATGAGCAGTTCTTC.

This clone is a singleton in its sample. CDR3 in amino acids: CSVRGGGEAFF. CDR3 nucleotides: TGCAGCGTCCGGGGTGGGGGTGAAGCTTTCTTT. The rearrangement joins TRBV29-1 to TRBJ1-1; possible D gene TRBD1, 5 bases. V shed 6 bases and J shed 7 bases, with 12 bases lying between them. CDR1 SQVTM and CDR2 ANQGSEA come from the germline V gene. The CDR3 covers 11 residues.

This chain connects TRBV11-3 to TRBJ1-4; 8 bases line up with TRBD1. Per germline, CDR1 SGHNT and CDR2 YENEEA. V gave up 5 bases and J gave up 6 bases; unmatched junction bases: 8. CDR3 size: 15 residues. For the CDR3, the DNA is TGTGCCAGCAGCCTTTCCGGGACAGGTGATGAAAAACTGTTTTTT. As protein: CASSLSGTGDEKLFF.

The J gene is TRBJ2-4, the V gene TRBV3-1 (or the pseudogene TRBV3-2); D remains unclear. Looked up from germline, CDR1 is LGHDT and CDR2 is YNNKEL (reference sequence). CDR3 length: 15 residues. The germline V and J ends were trimmed by 4 bases and 6 bases, with 16 bases remaining between them. DNA for the CDR3: TGTGCCAGCAGCCCCGTTTTGACGTCCCGAAACATTCAGTACTTC. This sequence encodes CASSPVLTSRNIQYF.

The rearrangement links TRBV21-1 to TRBJ2-7; no DNA check was done on the table's D call, TRBD1. TRBV21-1 is a pseudogene. The CDR3 sequence is 17 residues long. The CDR3 nucleotides are TGTGCCAGCCCATCGCCTGGGACACCCCAATCGGTCTACGAGCAGTACTTC. Translated: CASPSPGTPQSVYEQYF.

The DNA of the CDR3 is TGTGCCAGCAGCCGCGGGGGAGCGAACACCGGGGAGCTGTTTTTT. Translating it yields CASSRGGANTGELFF. V usage is TRBV6-4 and J usage is TRBJ2-2; 7 bases fit TRBD2. V was pared by 6 bases and J by 0 bases, with 4 bases of the junction left unmatched. The CDR3 is made up of 15 amino acids. Germline assignment: CDR1 MRHNA and CDR2 SNTAGT.

The chain has TRBV18 and TRBJ1-1, with unresolved D. Germline values: CDR1 KGHSH, CDR2 LQKENI. There are 14 residues in the CDR3. Trimming took 3 bases from V and 6 from J, leaving 14 bases between them. The CDR3 is CASSPATRNPEAFF. Here the CDR3 DNA reads TGTGCCAGCTCACCGGCCACAAGAAATCCTGAAGCTTTCTTT.

This rearrangement joins TRBV7-8 to TRBJ1-4; 8 bases are shared with TRBD1. The CDR3 spans 17 residues. V was clipped by 6 bases and J by 3 bases; unmatched bases: 12. CDR1 is SGHVS, CDR2 FQNEAQ, per germline. CDR3 sequence: CASSYNPGGRSNEKLFF. DNA of the CDR3: TGTGCCAGCAGTTACAACCCAGGGGGCAGGTCTAATGAAAAACTGTTTTTT.

V is TRBV11-3 and J is TRBJ1-2, with D unclear. The length of the CDR3 is 13 residues. CDR1 and CDR2 from the germline V gene are SGHNT and YENEEA. Trimming stripped 5 bases from V and 7 bases from J, with 14 bases between. The CDR3 sequence is CASSGGLDIGYTF. The DNA of the CDR3 is TGTGCCAGCAGCGGCGGGCTGGATATTGGCTACACCTTC.

The chain uses TRBV6-5 and TRBJ2-5; D not certain. Trimming pared 8 bases from V and 5 bases from J, leaving 18 bases between. There are 14 residues in the CDR3. Germline V CDR1 and CDR2: MNHEY, SVGAGI. For the CDR3, the DNA is TGTGCCAGCTCCCCATCCGGGCGTTACGAGACCCAGTACTTC. Translation gives CASSPSGRYETQYF.

The V call is TRBV27, the J call TRBJ1-1; D might be TRBD1 (5 bases). V gave up 3 bases and J gave up 1 base, with 6 bases separating them. This CDR3 is built from 13 residues. In germline, CDR1 is MNHEY, CDR2 SMNVEV (reference sequence). CDR3 region: CASSFTGNTEAFF. CDR3 DNA: TGTGCCAGCAGTTTTACAGGGAACACTGAAGCTTTCTTT.

This clone was detected once. As DNA, the CDR3 is TGTGCCAGCAGCGACCAAGGGGGCGCGACTGAAGCTTTCTTT. Residues: CASSDQGGATEAFF. This chain connects TRBV7-2 to TRBJ1-1; 7 nucleotides line up with TRBD1. V dropped 5 bases and J dropped 5; count of bases not matched to a gene: 8. Germline CDR1 SGHTA, CDR2 FQGNSA. CDR3 length: 14 amino acids.

This clone was found once. This chain joins TRBV12-5 and TRBJ2-1, with D possibly being TRBD1 (7 bases). The germline V gene has CDR1 LGHNT and CDR2 FRNRAP. The germline V and J ends were trimmed by 6 bases and 8 bases, with 20 bases remaining between them. The CDR3 has 15 residues. CDR3 in amino acids: CASGEDRLRGDEQFF. Here the CDR3 DNA reads TGTGCTAGTGGAGAGGACAGGCTAAGGGGGGATGAGCAGTTCTTC.

The CDR3 sequence is CASSTPRTGGNTEAFF. CDR3 nucleotides: TGTGCCAGTAGTACACCACGGACAGGGGGTAACACTGAAGCTTTCTTT. This chain joins TRBV19 and TRBJ1-1, with 10 bases aligning to TRBD1. The trim removed 4 bases at V and 2 bases at J, leaving 7 bases unmatched. The CDR3 spans 16 residues. CDR1 LNHDA and CDR2 SQIVND come from the germline V gene (reference sequence).

The rearrangement joins TRBV7-2 to TRBJ1-1; the D gene is possibly TRBD1 (5 bases). The germline V gene encodes CDR1 SGHTA and CDR2 FQGNSA. The CDR3 spans 16 residues. Trimming took off 2 bases at V and 0 bases at J, with 13 bases between the two ends. CDR3 amino acids: CASSLSGTDLNTEAFF. CDR3 in DNA: TGTGCCAGCAGCTTAAGTGGGACGGACCTGAACACTGAAGCTTTCTTT. Complete variable domain (other parts from reference TRBV7-2 and TRBJ1-1): GAGVSQSPSNKVTEKGKDVELRCDPISGHTALYWYRQSLGQGLEFLIYFQGNSAPDKSGLPSDRFSAERTGGSVSTLTIQRTQQEDSAVYLCASSLSGTDLNTEAFFGQGTRLTVV.

The V call is TRBV7-9, the J call TRBJ2-5; 7 bases are shared with TRBD1. The CDR3 has 14 residues. Per germline, CDR1 SEHNR and CDR2 FQNEAQ (reference sequence). V shed 3 bases, J shed 4 bases, and the junction held 5 bases outside the gene matches. The chain's CDR3 is CASSFRQGSETQYF. Here the CDR3 DNA reads TGTGCCAGCAGCTTCAGACAGGGATCAGAGACCCAGTACTTC.

V gene TRBV11-3 combines with J gene TRBJ1-4, with D possibly TRBD1 on 5 matching bases. CDR1 is SGHNT, CDR2 YENEEA, per germline. Trimming removed 3 bases at V and 3 bases at J, with 8 bases between. This CDR3 comprises 14 residues. CDR3 in DNA: TGTGCCAGCAGCTTTGGGGGACCTAATGAAAAACTGTTTTTT. Its protein is CASSFGGPNEKLFF.

The chain is built from TRBV20-1 and TRBJ1-2, with unresolved D. Trimming pared 5 bases from V and 0 bases from J, leaving 1 base between. The CDR3 is made up of 10 amino acids. In germline, CDR1 is DFQATT, CDR2 SNEGSKA (reference sequence). In DNA, the CDR3 is TGCAGTGCTCCTAACTATGGCTACACCTTC. Translated: CSAPNYGYTF.

This chain joins TRBV5-1 and TRBJ2-7, with D tentatively TRBD2 (6 bases). CDR1 is SGHRS and CDR2 is YFSETQ in the germline V gene. The V gene lost 1 base and the J gene lost 3 bases, with 11 bases spanning the gap. The CDR3 has 14 residues. CDR3 protein: CASSLRQGGYEQYF. The CDR3 DNA follows: TGCGCCAGCAGCTTGCGGCAGGGAGGCTACGAGCAGTACTTC.

The chain links TRBV7-9 to TRBJ2-7; TRBD1 aligns across 11 bases. Germline V gives CDR1 SEHNR, CDR2 FQNEAQ (reference sequence). Losses at the gene ends were 4 bases for V and 6 bases for J; bases not matched to a gene: 8. This CDR3 spans 15 amino acids. The DNA for the CDR3 is TGTGCCAGCAGCTCGAGGACAGGGGGCGCGATCGAGCAGTACTTC. Its translation is CASSSRTGGAIEQYF.

The genes are TRBV9 and TRBJ1-2, with D unresolved. V was cut by 4 bases and J by 3 bases, with 13 bases left in between. The CDR3 runs 14 residues. CDR1 and CDR2 from the germline V gene are SGDLS and YYNGEE. As DNA, the CDR3 is TGTGCCAGCAGCACTTCGCAGAGATACTATGGCTACACCTTC. Translated: CASSTSQRYYGYTF.

V gene TRBV7-2 combines with J gene TRBJ1-1; D is possibly TRBD1 (5 bases). V lost 1 base and J 3 bases, leaving 9 bases between the germline ends. The CDR3 runs 14 residues. Germline values: CDR1 SGHTA, CDR2 FQGNSA. The CDR3 nucleotides read TGTGCCAGCAGCTTAGAGGGGTTTGACACTGAAGCTTTCTTT. Its protein product is CASSLEGFDTEAFF.

Comment on this clone: Sequence at one end of the junction differs from germline and may be a read error. The chain links TRBV3-1 (or the pseudogene TRBV3-2) to TRBJ2-4, with TRBD2 as a possible D gene (6 bases). Looked up from germline, CDR1 is LGHDT and CDR2 is YNNKEL (reference sequence). CDR3 length: 14 amino acids. The CDR3 spells CASSQGGRENIQYF. Here the CDR3 DNA reads TGTGCCAGCAGTCAAGGAGGGCGGGAAAACATTCAGTACTTC.